Sequencing of this TCR beta chain was carried out in a study of cytomegalovirus exposure and HLA in healthy donors. The length of the CDR3 is 13 residues. Trimming left V 3 bases short and J 5 bases short, with 10 bases between. Germline V lookup: CDR1 MNHNS, CDR2 SASEGT. Researchers ran the PCR with 60 Vbeta and 13 Jbeta primers. The data were produced by immunoSEQ multiplex PCR, yet TCRdb's version contains in-frame clones alone and is incomplete. The repertoire holds roughly 120,000 clones, with less than 75% as singletons. This chain uses TRBV6-1 with TRBJ1-1; tentatively, D is TRBD1 (5 bases). The source is a middle-aged woman in good health and CMV-seronegative. The sample consisted of PBMCs. CDR3 in amino acids: CASSEGPWTEAFF. In DNA form, the CDR3 reads TGTGCCAGCAGTGAGGGGCCATGGACTGAAGCTTTCTTT.